This T cell receptor (beta chain) was identified in a study of blood T cell repertoires in COVID-19. Overall study: COVID-19 samples from acute and convalescent phases originated in the United States, Italy and Spain. From T cells, B-cell-depleted T cells, or PBMCs came the material, which was cDNA or gDNA.

Germline V gives CDR1 MDHEN, CDR2 SYDVKM. V was pared by 5 bases and J by 2 bases, with 9 bases of the junction left unmatched. The CDR3 runs 18 residues. In the original analysis: Estimates of nucleated cell counts were drawn from the amplification of reference gene primers. Libraries were prepared by immunoSEQ multiplex PCR; TCRdb keeps only in-frame clonotypes and omits some of them. V, J and clone size derive from that table, while D and trimming were established from the DNA sequence. The table has about 300,000 clones, around 87% seen once. The chain couples TRBV28 to TRBJ2-1; 13 bases match TRBD2. This receptor was identified in a man aged 18 to 30 with active or convalescent COVID-19. Sequences were obtained from peripheral blood. The CDR3 sequence is CASSQLTGLAGTYNEQFF. Here the CDR3 DNA reads TGTGCCAGCAGTCAACTAACGGGACTAGCGGGAACCTACAATGAGCAGTTCTTC.